Listed here are 6 T cell receptor beta chains from one sample, sequenced in a study of shared clonotypes between healthy human individuals. Using immunoSEQ multiplex PCR, the repertoire was profiled, and TCRdb retains in-frame clones only, with some absent. This table holds some 2,000,000 clones, approximately 96% found once. The sample consisted of naive CD4+ T cells sorted from blood. This sample's subset: CD45RA+ positively selected. The receptor set was obtained from a young man in good health.

This clone was seen only once. This chain links TRBV2 with TRBJ2-2; either TRBD1 or TRBD2 may fit D (6 bases each). This CDR3 has 13 amino acids. V was clipped by 8 bases and J by 15 bases, with 22 bases between them. In germline, CDR1 is SNHLY, CDR2 FYNNEI. Here the CDR3 DNA reads TGTGCCAGCGGAGGACTACAGGGTATCATGATGTTTTTT. As protein: CASGGLQGIMMFF.

The rearrangement links TRBV5-1 to TRBJ1-4, with 12 positions matching TRBD1. V lost 4 bases and J lost 3; bases outside the gene matches: 4. CDR1 and CDR2 from the germline V gene are SGHRS and YFSETQ. The length of the CDR3 is 16 residues. The CDR3 nucleotides are TGCGCCAGCAGCCAGGGACAGGGGGCGGCTAATGAAAAACTGTTTTTT. Translating gives CASSQGQGAANEKLFF.

V is TRBV20-1 and J is TRBJ2-5, with a weak D call TRBD1 (6 bases). The length of the CDR3 is 11 residues. V lost 7 bases and J 1 base, leaving 7 bases between the germline ends. Germline V gene data show CDR1 as DFQATT and CDR2 as SNEGSKA (reference sequence). CDR3 protein: CSGQVQETQYF. For the CDR3, the DNA is TGCAGTGGACAGGTCCAAGAGACCCAGTACTTC.

This clone was found once. The DNA for the CDR3 is TGCGCCAGCAGCCCGCTACTAGCGGGAACCTACAATGAGCAGTTCTTC. This translates into CASSPLLAGTYNEQFF. The J gene is TRBJ2-1, the V gene TRBV4-1; 10 bases are a match to TRBD2. V gave up 4 bases and J gave up 2 bases; unmatched junction bases: 5. Germline CDR1 and CDR2: MGHRA and YSYEKL. The CDR3 extends over 16 amino acids.

The V and J genes are TRBV21-1 and TRBJ2-1; the table assigns TRBD2, which was not confirmed against the DNA. TRBV21-1 is a pseudogene segment. CDR3 length: 16 amino acids. The CDR3 DNA sequence: TGTGCCAGCAGCAAAGTCGGACTAGCGGGGGGTCGAGAGCAGTTCTTC. This codes for CASSKVGLAGGREQFF.

V is TRBV27 and J is TRBJ2-2; perhaps TRBD2 as D (5 bases). V dropped 7 bases and J dropped 5 bases, with 8 bases sitting between them. The CDR3 loop spans 12 amino acids. Germline CDR1 MNHEY, CDR2 SMNVEV (reference sequence). The CDR3 DNA reads as TGTGCCAGCACCCGAGGGACCGGGGAGCTGTTTTTT. This translates into CASTRGTGELFF.